A single sample gave rise to the 7 T cell receptor beta chains below, sequenced in a study of CD8+CD57+ T cells in acquired aplastic anemia. The template used for profiling TCR beta VDJ and CDR3 was genomic DNA. A single record per CDR3 protein comes from TCRdb applying MiXCR to the reads. The data hold more than 250,000 distinct CDR3 sequences, with around 82% observed a single time. Whoever was chosen for sequencing had shown CD8+CD57+ cell expansion by flow cytometry. Sequences were obtained from sorted CD4+, CD8+, or CD8+CD57+ T cells (not recorded which) from PBMCs. The source of these receptors is a human donor with aplastic anemia.

About this clonotype itself: A junction end diverges from the germline sequence, so it may reflect a read error. The chain combines TRBV7-2 with TRBJ2-3; 7 bases are a match to TRBD1. The CDR3 length is 13 residues. Germline V CDR1 and CDR2: SGHTA, FQGNSA. CDR3 amino acids: CASRLGGSYNEQF. CDR3 DNA: TGTGCCAGCAGGTTAGGGGGCTCCTACAATGAGCAGTTT.

This clonotype appeared a few times. The chain is built from TRBV7-4 and TRBJ2-7, with 7 bases matching TRBD2. From germline, CDR1 is SGHVT and CDR2 SQSDAQ. The J segment lost 0 bases and the V segment lost 5 bases, leaving 10 bases of the junction unmatched. The CDR3 is 16 amino acids. The CDR3 sequence: CASSPKPGGSSYEQYF. The CDR3, as DNA: TGTGCCAGCAGCCCTAAACCGGGGGGATCCTCCTACGAGCAGTACTTC.

This chain connects TRBV5-6 to TRBJ2-7; D is ambiguous. The V gene lost 0 bases and the J gene lost 7 bases, with 5 bases spanning the gap. CDR1 is SGHDT, CDR2 YYEEEE, per germline. CDR3 length: 11 residues. The CDR3 DNA sequence: TGTGCCAGCAGCTTGGAGAGGGAGCAGTACGTC. Its translation is CASSLEREQYV.

This chain joins TRBV12-3 or TRBV12-4 and TRBJ1-1; possibly TRBD1 for D (5 bases). CDR3 length: 16 residues. Trimming removed 5 bases at V and 4 bases at J, with 20 bases between. CDR3 loop: CASSGTPVVLSTEAFF. The CDR3 DNA reads as TGTGCCAGCAGTGGGACTCCCGTCGTCTTGAGCACTGAAGCTTTCTTT.

Comment on this clonotype: No conserved phenylalanine or tryptophan ends this CDR3, so it is likely a read error. No DNA is shown, since the ends of the CDR3 on it are uncertain; the CDR3 is the one TCRdb lists. V and J are TRBV7-3 and TRBJ2-3; TRBD2, the D gene given by the table, was not confirmed from the DNA. Germline V gene lookup returns CDR1 SGHTA and CDR2 FQGTGA. From its first to its last residue, the CDR3 has 12 amino acids. CDR3 region: CASSWGGGSNYV.

The chain has TRBV7-2 and TRBJ2-3; D might be TRBD1 or TRBD2, each matching 6 bases. There are 13 residues in the CDR3. In germline, CDR1 is SGHTA, CDR2 FQGNSA. Trimming pared 8 bases from V and 13 bases from J, leaving 22 bases between. CDR3 nucleotide sequence: TGTGCCAGCGGAAACGGGGGCACAGATATGGAGTATTTT. It codes for CASGNGGTDMEYF.

Points on this clonotype: The junction departs from germline at one end; a sequencing error may be responsible. The chain carries TRBV20-1 and TRBJ2-7; D perhaps matches TRBD1 (6 bases). The CDR3 sequence is 15 residues long. The germline gives CDR1 DFQATT, CDR2 SNEGSKA (reference sequence). The CDR3, as DNA: TGCAGTGCCACAACCGGACAGTTAGAGGATGAAGAGCAGTACTTT. Protein sequence: CSATTGQLEDEEQYF.